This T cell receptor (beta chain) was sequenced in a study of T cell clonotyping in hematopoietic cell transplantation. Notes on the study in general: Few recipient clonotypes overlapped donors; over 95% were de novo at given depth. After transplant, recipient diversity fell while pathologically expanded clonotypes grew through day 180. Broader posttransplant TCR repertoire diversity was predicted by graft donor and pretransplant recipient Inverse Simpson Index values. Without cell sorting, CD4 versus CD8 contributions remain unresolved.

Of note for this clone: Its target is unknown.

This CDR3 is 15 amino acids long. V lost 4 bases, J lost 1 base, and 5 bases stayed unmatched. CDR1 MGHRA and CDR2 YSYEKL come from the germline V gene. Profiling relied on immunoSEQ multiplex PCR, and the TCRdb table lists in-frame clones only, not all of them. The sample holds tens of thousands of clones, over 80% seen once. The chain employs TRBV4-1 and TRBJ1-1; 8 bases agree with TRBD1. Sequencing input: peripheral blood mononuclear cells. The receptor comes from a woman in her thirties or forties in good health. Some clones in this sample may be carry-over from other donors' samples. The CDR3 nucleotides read TGCGCCAGCAGCCGTGGACAGGGAGGGAACACTGAAGCTTTCTTT. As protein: CASSRGQGGNTEAFF.